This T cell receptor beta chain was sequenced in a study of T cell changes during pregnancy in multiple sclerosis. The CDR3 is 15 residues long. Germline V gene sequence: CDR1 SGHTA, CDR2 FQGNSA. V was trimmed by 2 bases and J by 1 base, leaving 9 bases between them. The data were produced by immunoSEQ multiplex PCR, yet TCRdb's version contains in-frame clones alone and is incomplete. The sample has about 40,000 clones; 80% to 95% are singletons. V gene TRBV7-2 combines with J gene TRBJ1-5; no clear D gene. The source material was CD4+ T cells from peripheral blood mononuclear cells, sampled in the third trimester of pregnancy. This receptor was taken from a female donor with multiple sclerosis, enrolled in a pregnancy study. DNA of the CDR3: TGTGCCAGCAGCTTAAGGGAGGGAAGCAATCAGCCCCAGCATTTT. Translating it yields CASSLREGSNQPQHF.